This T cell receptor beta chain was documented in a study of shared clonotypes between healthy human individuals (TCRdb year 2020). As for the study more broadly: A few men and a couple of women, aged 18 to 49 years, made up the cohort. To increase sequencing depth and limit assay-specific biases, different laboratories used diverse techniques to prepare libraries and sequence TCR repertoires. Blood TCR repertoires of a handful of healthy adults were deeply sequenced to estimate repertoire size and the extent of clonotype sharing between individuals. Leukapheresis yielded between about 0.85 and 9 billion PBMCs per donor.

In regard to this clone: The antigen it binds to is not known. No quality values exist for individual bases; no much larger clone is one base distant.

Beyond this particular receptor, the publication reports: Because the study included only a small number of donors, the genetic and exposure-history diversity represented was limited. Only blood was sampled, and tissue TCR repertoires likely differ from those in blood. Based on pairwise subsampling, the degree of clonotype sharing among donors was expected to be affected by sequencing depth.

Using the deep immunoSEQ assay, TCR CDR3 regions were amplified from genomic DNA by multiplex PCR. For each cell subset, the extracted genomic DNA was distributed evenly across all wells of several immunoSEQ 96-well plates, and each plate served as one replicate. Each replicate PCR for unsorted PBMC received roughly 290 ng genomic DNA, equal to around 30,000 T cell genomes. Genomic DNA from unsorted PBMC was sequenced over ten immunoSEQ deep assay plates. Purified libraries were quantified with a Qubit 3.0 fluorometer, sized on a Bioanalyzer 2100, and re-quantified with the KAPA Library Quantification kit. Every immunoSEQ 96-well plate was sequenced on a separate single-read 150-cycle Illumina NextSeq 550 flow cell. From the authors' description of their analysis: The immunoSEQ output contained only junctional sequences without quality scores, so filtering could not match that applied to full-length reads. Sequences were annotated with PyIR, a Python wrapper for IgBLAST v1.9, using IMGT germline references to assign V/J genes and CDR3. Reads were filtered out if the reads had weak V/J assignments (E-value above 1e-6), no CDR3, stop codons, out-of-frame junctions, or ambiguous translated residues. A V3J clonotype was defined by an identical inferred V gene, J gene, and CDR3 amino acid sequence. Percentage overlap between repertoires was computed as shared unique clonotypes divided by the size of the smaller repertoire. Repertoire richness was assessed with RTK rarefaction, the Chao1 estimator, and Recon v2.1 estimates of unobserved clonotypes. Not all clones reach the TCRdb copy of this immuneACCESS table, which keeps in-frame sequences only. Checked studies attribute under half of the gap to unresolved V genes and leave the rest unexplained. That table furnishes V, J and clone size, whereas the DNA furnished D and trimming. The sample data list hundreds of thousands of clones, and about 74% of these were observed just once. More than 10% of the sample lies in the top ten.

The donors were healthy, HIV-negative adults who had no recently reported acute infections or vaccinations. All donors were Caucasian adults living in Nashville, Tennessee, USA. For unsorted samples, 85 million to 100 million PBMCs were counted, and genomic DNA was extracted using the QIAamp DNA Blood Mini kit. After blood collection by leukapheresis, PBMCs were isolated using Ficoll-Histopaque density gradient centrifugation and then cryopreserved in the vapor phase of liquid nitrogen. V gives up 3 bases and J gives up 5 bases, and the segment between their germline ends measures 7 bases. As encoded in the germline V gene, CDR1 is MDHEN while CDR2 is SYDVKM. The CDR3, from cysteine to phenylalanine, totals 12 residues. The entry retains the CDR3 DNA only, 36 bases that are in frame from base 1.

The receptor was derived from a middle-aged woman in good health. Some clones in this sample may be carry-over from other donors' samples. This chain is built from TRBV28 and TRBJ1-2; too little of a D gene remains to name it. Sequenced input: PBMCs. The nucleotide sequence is TGTGCCAGCAGTTTCGTTGAGTATGGCTACACCTTC. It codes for CASSFVEYGYTF.